Detailed here is one TCR beta chain. This sample is drawn from a study of OX40 agonist ivuxolimab in advanced cancers. Study-wide background: All patients had ivuxolimab intravenously every 2 weeks at 0.01 to 10 mg/kg. Among those treated, three patients had partial responses, one with hepatocellular carcinoma and two with cutaneous melanoma.

V was pared by 9 bases and J by 0 bases, with 3 bases of the junction left unmatched. This CDR3 has 15 residues. CDR1 is MNHEY and CDR2 is SMNVEV in the germline V gene (reference sequence). TCRdb's copy holds only in-frame clones and misses some; the assay was immunoSEQ multiplex PCR. The sample has about 86,000 clones, about 90% seen once. Patients who had autoimmune disease history or got systemic immunosuppression were left out. Drawing of blood for sampling happened at baseline, at cycle 4 day 1, and at cycle 7 day 1. The sequence was obtained from an adult with an advanced solid tumor such as melanoma, head and neck, liver or kidney cancer. The source was CD4+ or CD8+ T cells sorted from blood, collected in a trial of the OX40 agonist ivuxolimab. The chain employs TRBV27 and TRBJ2-7; 15 bases match TRBD2. The CDR3, as DNA: TGTGCCAGTCAGGGACTAGCGGGAGGCTCCTACGAGCAGTACTTC. Translating it yields CASQGLAGGSYEQYF.